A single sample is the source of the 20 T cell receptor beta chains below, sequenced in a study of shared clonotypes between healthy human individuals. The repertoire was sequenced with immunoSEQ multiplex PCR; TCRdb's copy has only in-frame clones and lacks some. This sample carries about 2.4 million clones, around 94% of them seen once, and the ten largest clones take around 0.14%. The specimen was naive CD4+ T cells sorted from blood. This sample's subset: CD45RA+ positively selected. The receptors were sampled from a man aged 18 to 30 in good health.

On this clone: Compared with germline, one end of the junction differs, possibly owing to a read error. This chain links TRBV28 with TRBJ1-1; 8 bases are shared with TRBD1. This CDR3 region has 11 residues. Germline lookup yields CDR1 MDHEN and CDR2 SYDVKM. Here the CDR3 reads CASSFGTGLLF. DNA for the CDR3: TGTGCCAGCAGTTTCGGGACAGGCCTCCTCTTT.

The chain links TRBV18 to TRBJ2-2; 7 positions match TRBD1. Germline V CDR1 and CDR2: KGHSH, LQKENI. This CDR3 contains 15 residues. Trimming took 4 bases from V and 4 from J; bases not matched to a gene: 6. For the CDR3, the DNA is TGTGCCAGCTCACGTACAGGGGAGAGCACCGGGGAGCTGTTTTTT. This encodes CASSRTGESTGELFF.

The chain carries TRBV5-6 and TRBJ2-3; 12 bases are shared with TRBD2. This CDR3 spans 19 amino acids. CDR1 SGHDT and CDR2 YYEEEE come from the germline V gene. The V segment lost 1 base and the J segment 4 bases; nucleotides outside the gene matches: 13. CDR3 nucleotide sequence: TGTGCCAGCAGCTTGTACCTGTACTGGACTAGCGGGGATCCAGATACGCAGTATTTT. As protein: CASSLYLYWTSGDPDTQYF. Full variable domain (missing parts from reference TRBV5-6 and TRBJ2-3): DAGVTQSPTHLIKTRGQQVTLRCSPKSGHDTVSWYQQALGQGPQFIFQYYEEEERQRGNFPDRFSGHQFPNYSSELNVNALLLGDSALYLCASSLYLYWTSGDPDTQYFGPGTRLTVL.

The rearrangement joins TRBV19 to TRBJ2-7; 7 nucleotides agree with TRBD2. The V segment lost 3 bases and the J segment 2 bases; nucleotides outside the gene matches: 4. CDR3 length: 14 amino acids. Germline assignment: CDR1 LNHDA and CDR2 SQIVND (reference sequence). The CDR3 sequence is CASSMERGPYEQYF. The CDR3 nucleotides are TGTGCCAGTAGTATGGAGCGGGGACCCTACGAGCAGTACTTC.

The CDR3 DNA follows: TGTGCCAGCACAACGGACTTACAAGAGACCCAGTACTTC. Amino acid sequence: CASTTDLQETQYF. This rearrangement joins TRBV2 to TRBJ2-5; a possible D gene is TRBD2 (5 bases). The ends were cut back, 7 bases at V and 2 bases at J, with 11 bases in the middle. This CDR3 is 13 amino acids long. Germline V gives CDR1 SNHLY, CDR2 FYNNEI.

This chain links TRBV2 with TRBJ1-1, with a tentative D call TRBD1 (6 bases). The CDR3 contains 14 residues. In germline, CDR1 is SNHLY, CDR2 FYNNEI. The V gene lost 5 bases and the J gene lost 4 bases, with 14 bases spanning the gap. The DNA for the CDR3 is TGTGCCAGCAGTTCTGGGGGGGGCGGCACTGAAGCTTTCTTT. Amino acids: CASSSGGGGTEAFF.

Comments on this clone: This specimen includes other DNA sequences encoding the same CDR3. Here the CDR3 reads CASRPQGNEQFF. The DNA of the CDR3 is TGTGCCAGCAGGCCACAGGGGAATGAGCAGTTCTTC. The rearrangement joins TRBV2 to TRBJ2-1, with 7 bases lining up with TRBD1. The germline V gene has CDR1 SNHLY and CDR2 FYNNEI. The trim removed 6 bases at V and 7 bases at J, leaving 3 bases unmatched. This CDR3 spans 12 amino acids.

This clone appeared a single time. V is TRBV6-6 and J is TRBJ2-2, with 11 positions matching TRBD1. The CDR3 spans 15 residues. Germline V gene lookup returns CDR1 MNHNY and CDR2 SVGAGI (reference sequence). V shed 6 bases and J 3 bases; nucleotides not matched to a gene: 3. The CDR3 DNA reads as TGTGCCAGCAGCTGGACAGGGGGCGACACCGGGGAGCTGTTTTTT. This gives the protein CASSWTGGDTGELFF.

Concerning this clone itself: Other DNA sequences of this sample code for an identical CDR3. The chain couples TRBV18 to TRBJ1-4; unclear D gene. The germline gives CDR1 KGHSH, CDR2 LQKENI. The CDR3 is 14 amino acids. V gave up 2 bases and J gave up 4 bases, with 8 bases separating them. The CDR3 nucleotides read TGTGCCAGCTCACCAGATCGGAATAATGAAAAACTGTTTTTT. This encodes CASSPDRNNEKLFF.

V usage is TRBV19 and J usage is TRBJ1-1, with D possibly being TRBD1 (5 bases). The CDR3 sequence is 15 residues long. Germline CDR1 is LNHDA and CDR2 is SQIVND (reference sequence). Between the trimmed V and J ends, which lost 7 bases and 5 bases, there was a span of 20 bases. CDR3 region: CASKAHRGPETEAFF. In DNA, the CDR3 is TGTGCCAGTAAAGCTCATCGGGGACCGGAGACTGAAGCTTTCTTT.

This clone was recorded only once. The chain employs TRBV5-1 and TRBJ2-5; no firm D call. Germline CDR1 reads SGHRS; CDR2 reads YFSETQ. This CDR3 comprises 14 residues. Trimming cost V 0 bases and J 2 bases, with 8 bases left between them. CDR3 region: CASSLAGPQETQYF. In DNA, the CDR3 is TGCGCCAGCAGCTTGGCAGGACCTCAAGAGACCCAGTACTTC.

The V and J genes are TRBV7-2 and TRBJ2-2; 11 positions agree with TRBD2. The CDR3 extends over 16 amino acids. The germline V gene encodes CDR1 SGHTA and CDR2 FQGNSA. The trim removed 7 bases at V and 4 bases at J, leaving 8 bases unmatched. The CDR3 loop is CASNPLAGEITGELFF. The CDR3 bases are TGTGCCAGCAATCCACTAGCGGGGGAGATCACCGGGGAGCTGTTTTTT.

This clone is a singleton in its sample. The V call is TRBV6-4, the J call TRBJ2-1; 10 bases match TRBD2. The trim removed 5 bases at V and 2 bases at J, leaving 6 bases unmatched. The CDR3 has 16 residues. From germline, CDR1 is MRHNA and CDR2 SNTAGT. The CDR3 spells CASSSLGTSAYNEQFF. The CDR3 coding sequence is TGTGCCAGCAGTTCCCTCGGGACTAGCGCCTACAATGAGCAGTTCTTC.

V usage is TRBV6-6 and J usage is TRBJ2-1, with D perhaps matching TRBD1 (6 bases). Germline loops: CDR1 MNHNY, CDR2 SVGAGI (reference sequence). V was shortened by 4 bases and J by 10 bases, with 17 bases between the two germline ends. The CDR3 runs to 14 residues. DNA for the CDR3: TGTGCCAGCAGTTCCAACGAGAGGGGGAAAGAGCAGTTCTTC. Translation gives CASSSNERGKEQFF.

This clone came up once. The CDR3 protein is CASSFNRDTSRFF. In nucleotides, the CDR3 is TGTGCCAGCAGTTTCAACCGGGACACCTCCAGGTTCTTC. The chain has TRBV6-5 and TRBJ2-1; a possible D gene is TRBD1 (6 bases). CDR1 is MNHEY, CDR2 SVGAGI, per germline. Trimming pared 4 bases from V and 15 bases from J, leaving 19 bases between. This CDR3 has 13 amino acids.

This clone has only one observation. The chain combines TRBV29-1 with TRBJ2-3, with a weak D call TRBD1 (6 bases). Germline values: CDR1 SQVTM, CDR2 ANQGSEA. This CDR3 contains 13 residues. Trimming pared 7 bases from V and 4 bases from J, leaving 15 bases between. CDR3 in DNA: TGCAGCGGCCGCGTGGGGGCCCCAGATACGCAGTATTTT. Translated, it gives CSGRVGAPDTQYF.

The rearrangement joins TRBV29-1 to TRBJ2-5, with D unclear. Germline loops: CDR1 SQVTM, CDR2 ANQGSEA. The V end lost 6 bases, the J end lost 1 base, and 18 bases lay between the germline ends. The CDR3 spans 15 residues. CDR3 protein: CSVVGTFRTQETQYF. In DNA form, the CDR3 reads TGCAGCGTGGTCGGCACCTTCAGAACCCAAGAGACCCAGTACTTC. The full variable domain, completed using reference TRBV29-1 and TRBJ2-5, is SAVISQKPSRDICQRGTSLTIQCQVDSQVTMMFWYRQQPGQSLTLIATANQGSEATYESGFVIDKFPISRPNLTFSTLTVSNMSPEDSSIYLCSVVGTFRTQETQYFGPGTRLLVL.

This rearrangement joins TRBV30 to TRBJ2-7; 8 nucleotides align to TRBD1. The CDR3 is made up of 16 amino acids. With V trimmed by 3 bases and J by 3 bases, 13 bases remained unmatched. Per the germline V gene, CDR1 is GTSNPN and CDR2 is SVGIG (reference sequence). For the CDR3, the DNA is TGTGCCTGGAGCGTTGCCCGGGACAGGACCCGCTACGAGCAGTACTTC. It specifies CAWSVARDRTRYEQYF. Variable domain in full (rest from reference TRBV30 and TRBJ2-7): SQTIHQWPATLVQPVGSPLSLECTVEGTSNPNLYWYRQAAGRGLQLLFYSVGIGQISSEVPQNLSASRPQDRQFILSSKKLLLSDSGFYLCAWSVARDRTRYEQYFGPGTRLTVT.

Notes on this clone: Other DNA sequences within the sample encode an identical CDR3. The CDR3 reads CASSLSQNTGELFF. Written as DNA, the CDR3 is TGCGCCAGCAGCTTATCACAGAACACCGGGGAGCTGTTTTTT. The chain recombines TRBV5-1 with TRBJ2-2; D is undetermined. The CDR3 is 14 amino acids. The germline CDR1 and CDR2 sequences are SGHRS and YFSETQ. The V end was cut by 2 bases, the J end by 1 base, with 6 bases between.

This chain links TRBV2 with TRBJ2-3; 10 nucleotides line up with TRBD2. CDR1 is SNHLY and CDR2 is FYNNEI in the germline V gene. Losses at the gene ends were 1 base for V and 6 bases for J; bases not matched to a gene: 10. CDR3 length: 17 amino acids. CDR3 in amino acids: CASSEERLAGGRDTQYF. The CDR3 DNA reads TGTGCCAGCAGTGAAGAAAGATTAGCGGGAGGAAGGGATACGCAGTATTTT.